These 18 T cell receptor beta chains were all obtained from the same sample, sequenced in a study of CD8 T cells in Susac syndrome. After extraction with the RNeasy kit, about 0.45 to 1 ug of the RNA was reverse transcribed using random hexamers. TCRdb called the immunoSEQ multiplex PCR reads again in MiXCR, with one record for every CDR3 protein. The sample contains 150,000 to 200,000 distinct CDR3 sequences, just over 90% of which appear only once. Specimen: CD4+ T cells from PBMCs. The receptors here all came from a human donor in good health.

In DNA, the CDR3 is TGTGCCAGCAGCGTACAACTGTGGAGTGAAGCTTTCTTT. This encodes CASSVQLWSEAFF. J is TRBJ1-1 and V is TRBV25-1; D gene ambiguous. V was pared by 6 bases and J by 7 bases, with 15 bases between. This CDR3 comprises 13 residues. Germline V lookup: CDR1 MGHDK, CDR2 SYGVNS.

The chain employs TRBV3-1 and TRBJ1-1; D may be TRBD1 (5 bases). Trimming removed 1 base from V and 7 bases from J, with 13 bases in between. Germline assignment: CDR1 LGHDT and CDR2 YNNKEL (reference sequence). The CDR3 sequence is 14 residues long. The CDR3 DNA is TGTGCCAGCAGCCAAGCAGGGAGGGGCGGTGAAGCTTTCTTT. This gives the protein CASSQAGRGGEAFF.

This clonotype was observed once. This chain connects TRBV3-1 to TRBJ2-3; D is unresolved. The V gene's germline CDR1 is LGHDT and CDR2 YNNKEL (reference sequence). The V and J ends lost 4 bases and 2 bases respectively, with 10 bases between them. The CDR3 sequence is 14 residues long. CDR3 in DNA: TGTGCCAGCAGCCGCGATTTGGCCACAGATACGCAGTATTTT. As protein: CASSRDLATDTQYF.

The genes are TRBV6-5 and TRBJ2-6; D remains ambiguous. The CDR3 extends over 18 amino acids. V lost 0 bases and J 0 bases, leaving 12 bases between the germline ends. Germline lookup yields CDR1 MNHEY and CDR2 SVGAGI. The CDR3 DNA follows: TGTGCCAGCAGTTACTCGTCTCTAGGGCACTCTGGGGCCAACGTCCTGACTTTC. Protein sequence: CASSYSSLGHSGANVLTF.

V and J are TRBV30 and TRBJ2-2, with D possibly TRBD1 on 5 matching bases. Germline V gene sequence: CDR1 GTSNPN, CDR2 SVGIG (reference sequence). V was trimmed by 3 bases and J by 0 bases, leaving 8 bases between them. The CDR3 length is 14 residues. The DNA for the CDR3 is TGTGCCTGGAGGCCGACAGCGAACACCGGGGAGCTGTTTTTT. Residues: CAWRPTANTGELFF.

The chain combines TRBV7-3 with TRBJ1-5; unclear D gene. V lost 6 bases, J lost 11 bases, and 17 bases lay in between. In germline, CDR1 is SGHTA, CDR2 FQGTGA. The CDR3 length is 13 residues. The CDR3 DNA reads as TGTGCCAGCAGTAGTCTGGTGGGTGCAGCCCAGCATTTT. As protein: CASSSLVGAAQHF.

The gene calls are TRBV18 and TRBJ2-3, with D unresolved. This CDR3 region has 13 residues. Germline lookup yields CDR1 KGHSH and CDR2 LQKENI. The V end was cut by 3 bases, the J end by 4 bases, with 8 bases between. The CDR3 DNA is TGTGCCAGCTCACCGTTCCCGGCAGATACGCAGTATTTT. Translation gives CASSPFPADTQYF.

V and J are TRBV20-1 and TRBJ2-7, with a weak D call TRBD2 (7 bases). Germline CDR1 reads DFQATT; CDR2 reads SNEGSKA (reference sequence). The V and J ends lost 6 bases and 7 bases respectively, with 22 bases between them. The CDR3 runs to 14 residues. CDR3 protein: CSARKGGPAGEQYF. The CDR3 DNA follows: TGCAGTGCCAGGAAGGGGGGGCCGGCCGGGGAGCAGTACTTC.

The chain is built from TRBV29-1 and TRBJ1-6; a possible D gene is TRBD1 (6 bases). Trimming left V 8 bases short and J 7 bases short, with 15 bases between. The CDR3 is made up of 13 amino acids. Germline V gives CDR1 SQVTM, CDR2 ANQGSEA. Here the CDR3 DNA reads TGCAGCATACGGACAGACTGGAATTCACCCCTCCACTTT. Translation: CSIRTDWNSPLHF.

This chain links TRBV7-6 with TRBJ2-5; 15 bases are shared with TRBD2. V was pared by 6 bases and J by 5 bases, with 4 bases of the junction left unmatched. The CDR3 is made up of 15 amino acids. Germline V gene data show CDR1 as SGHVS and CDR2 as FNYEAQ. Here the CDR3 reads CASRLGTSGGETQYF. The CDR3, as DNA: TGTGCCAGCAGACTAGGGACTAGCGGGGGGGAGACCCAGTACTTC.

This rearrangement joins TRBV4-2 to TRBJ2-5, with TRBD2 matching over 8 bases. The CDR3 is made up of 15 amino acids. The V gene's germline CDR1 is LGHNA and CDR2 YNFKEQ. J was trimmed by 3 bases and V by 4 bases; bases with no gene match: 7. The CDR3 is CASSLGEAGEETQYF. CDR3 bases: TGTGCCAGCAGCCTCGGAGAAGCGGGGGAAGAGACCCAGTACTTC.

This clonotype was recorded a few times. The chain is built from TRBV7-3 and TRBJ2-2, with 7 nucleotides matching TRBD1. Per germline, CDR1 SGHTA and CDR2 FQGTGA. The length of the CDR3 is 13 residues. Unmatched junction bases numbered 2, after V lost 9 bases and J lost 1 base. Written as DNA, the CDR3 is TGTGCCAGTCGACAGGGGAACACCGGGGAGCTGTTTTTT. Translated, it gives CASRQGNTGELFF. Variable domain in full (rest from reference TRBV7-3 and TRBJ2-2): GAGVSQTPSNKVTEKGKYVELRCDPISGHTALYWYRQSLGQGPEFLIYFQGTGAADDSGLPNDRFFAVRPEGSVSTLKIQRTERGDSAVYLCASRQGNTGELFFGEGSRLTVL.

The V and J genes are TRBV30 and TRBJ1-2; D not resolved. The length of the CDR3 is 11 residues. V shed 8 bases and J shed 8 bases, with 15 bases lying between them. Germline loops: CDR1 GTSNPN, CDR2 SVGIG (reference sequence). The CDR3 sequence: CAADINRGYTF. The DNA for the CDR3 is TGTGCCGCAGACATCAATCGGGGCTACACCTTC.

The chain has TRBV18 and TRBJ1-1; the match to TRBD1 covers 12 bases. Germline V lookup: CDR1 KGHSH, CDR2 LQKENI. The CDR3 contains 15 residues. V shed 4 bases and J 2 bases; nucleotides not matched to a gene: 2. The CDR3 bases are TGTGCCAGCTCACGGGGGACAGGGGGCAACACTGAAGCTTTCTTT. Translation: CASSRGTGGNTEAFF.

The V and J genes are TRBV30 and TRBJ1-5; tentatively, D is TRBD1 (5 bases). V was trimmed by 2 bases and J by 4 bases, leaving 9 bases between them. Germline CDR1 and CDR2: GTSNPN and SVGIG (reference sequence). The CDR3 loop spans 13 amino acids. The CDR3 sequence is CAWSFKGNQPQHF. CDR3 DNA sequence: TGTGCCTGGAGTTTTAAGGGGAATCAGCCCCAGCATTTT.

The V and J genes are TRBV5-6 and TRBJ1-5, with D maybe TRBD1 (6 bases). This CDR3 region has 16 residues. V lost 0 bases to trimming and J lost 2 bases, with 12 bases between them. Germline values: CDR1 SGHDT, CDR2 YYEEEE. The CDR3 sequence: CASSLVGGHRNQPQHF. The CDR3 region has the DNA TGTGCCAGCAGCTTGGTTGGGGGACACCGCAATCAGCCCCAGCATTTT.

The chain has TRBV30 and TRBJ2-7; either TRBD1 or TRBD2 may supply D (5 bases each). Trimming cost V 3 bases and J 2 bases, with 11 bases left between them. This CDR3 is built from 13 residues. Per the germline V gene, CDR1 is GTSNPN and CDR2 is SVGIG (reference sequence). CDR3 sequence: CAWSRDGTYEQYF. Here the CDR3 DNA reads TGTGCCTGGAGCCGGGACGGAACCTACGAGCAGTACTTC.

A single count supports this clonotype. The gene calls are TRBV20-1 and TRBJ2-6; no reliable D call. This CDR3 has 13 amino acids. V shed 3 bases and J shed 4 bases, with 7 bases lying between them. CDR1 DFQATT and CDR2 SNEGSKA come from the germline V gene (reference sequence). CDR3 sequence reads: CSASSSGANVLTF. CDR3 bases: TGCAGTGCTAGTTCGTCCGGGGCCAACGTCCTGACTTTC.